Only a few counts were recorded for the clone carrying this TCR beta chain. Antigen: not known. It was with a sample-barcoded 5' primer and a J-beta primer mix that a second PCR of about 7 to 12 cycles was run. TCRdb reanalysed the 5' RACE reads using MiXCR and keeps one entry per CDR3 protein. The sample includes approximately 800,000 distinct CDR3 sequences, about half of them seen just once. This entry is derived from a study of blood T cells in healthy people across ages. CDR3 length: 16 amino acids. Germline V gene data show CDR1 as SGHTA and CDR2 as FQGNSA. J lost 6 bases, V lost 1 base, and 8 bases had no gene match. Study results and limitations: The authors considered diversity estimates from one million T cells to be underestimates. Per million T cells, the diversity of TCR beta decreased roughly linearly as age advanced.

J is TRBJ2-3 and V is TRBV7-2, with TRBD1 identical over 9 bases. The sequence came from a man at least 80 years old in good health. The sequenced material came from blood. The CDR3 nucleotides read TGTGCCAGCAGCTTAGGGACAGGGGAAATTTCCGATACGCAGTATTTT. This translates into CASSLGTGEISDTQYF.